This is a list of T cell receptor beta chains from one sample in a study of blood T cells in healthy people across ages. Via MiXCR, TCRdb re-called the 5' RACE reads, giving one row per CDR3 protein. The sample consists of approximately 780,000 distinct CDR3 sequences, under 30% of them appearing once. These same data were also listed under a study on T cells of mothers and their children.

Sequencing was performed on blood. These receptors all stem from a boy between 10 and 17 years old in good health. CDR3s include the opening cysteine and the closing phenylalanine or tryptophan. The D gene is left open where the match is weak. For some rows the clone size is stated as once, few or many, or as a class when expanded; others skip it.

TRBV10-3	-	TRBJ2-6	-	TGTGCCATCAGTGAGTGGGGAGCTGGGGCCAACGTCCTGACTTTC	CAISEWGAGANVLTF
TRBV11-2	TRBD1	TRBJ1-4	-	TGCGCCAGCTACAGGGGGCGCGGTGGTGAAAAACTGTTTTTT	CASYRGRGGEKLFF
TRBV20-1	TRBD1	TRBJ2-5	few	TGCAGTGCTAGGAGGGACAGGGTCCTATTCTTC	CSARRDRVLFF
TRBV2	-	TRBJ1-4	few	TGTGCCAGCAGTGATCGTAGGGTCGCGGGTGAAAAACTGTTTTTT	CASSDRRVAGEKLFF
TRBV11-2	-	TRBJ2-3	-	TGTGCCAGCAGCTTAGGTAGCCTCCTGGATACGCAGTATTTT	CASSLGSLLDTQYF
TRBV7-2	-	TRBJ2-5	few	TGTGCCAGCAGCTTGGTTAGGCGGAGAGAGACCCAGTACTTC	CASSLVRRRETQYF
TRBV20-1	TRBD2	TRBJ2-7	few	TGCAGTGCTAGATCGGGCGGGGGGGCCTACGAGCAGTACTTC	CSARSGGGAYEQYF
TRBV20-1	TRBD1	TRBJ1-1	-	TGCAGTGCTAGGGCTACAGGGGGCACTGAAGCTTTCTTT	CSARATGGTEAFF
TRBV30	-	TRBJ2-3	few	TGTGCCTGGACCCTCAAAGGGGCGCGCACAGATACGCAGTATTTT	CAWTLKGARTDTQYF
TRBV11-2	-	TRBJ2-2	few	TGTGCCAGCAGCTTAGGGAGCCTAAAGCTGTTTTTT	CASSLGSLKLFF
TRBV5-5	-	TRBJ1-1	-	TGTGCCAGCAGCCCCTCCTTCGGCCCTGAAGCTTTCTTT	CASSPSFGPEAFF
TRBV28	-	TRBJ2-3	-	TGTGCCAGCGCGGATACTAGCACAGATACGCAGTATTTT	CASADTSTDTQYF
TRBV7-9	TRBD2	TRBJ2-3	few	TGTGCCAGCAGCTCTAGCGGGGGTTCAGATACGCAGTATTTT	CASSSSGGSDTQYF
TRBV28	TRBD1	TRBJ2-7	-	TGTGCCAGCAGTTTACCGAGACAGGGTCGCGAGCAGTACTTC	CASSLPRQGREQYF
TRBV25-1	TRBD2	TRBJ2-4	-	TGTGCCAGCAGTACTAGCGGGAGTGTAGCCAAAAACATTCAGTACTTC	CASSTSGSVAKNIQYF
TRBV11-2	TRBD1	TRBJ2-1	-	TGTGCCAGCAGCCCCCGGACAGGGGACAATGTGCAGTTCTTC	CASSPRTGDNVQFF
TRBV6-5	-	TRBJ2-7	-	TGTGCCAGCAGGTCGACCGCTGTCTACCCCTACGAGCAGTACTTC	CASRSTAVYPYEQYF
TRBV28	-	TRBJ1-5	-	TGTGCCAGCAGCGAGGAGCTTAGCAATCAGCCCCAGCATTTT	CASSEELSNQPQHF
TRBV5-5	-	TRBJ2-7	few	TGTGCCAGCAGCTTTCCCAGAAAGTCCTACGAGCAGTACTTC	CASSFPRKSYEQYF
TRBV12-3/TRBV12-4	-	TRBJ1-5	once	TGTGCCAGCGCCCTGGGCGGAGGGCCCAATCAGCCCCAGCATTTT	CASALGGGPNQPQHF
TRBV27	-	TRBJ2-2	few	TGTGCCAGCAGTTCCCATTCGGCCGGGGAGCTGTTTTTT	CASSSHSAGELFF